What follows are 25 T cell receptor beta chains derived from one specimen sequenced in a study of cytomegalovirus exposure and HLA in healthy donors. Profiled with immunoSEQ multiplex PCR; TCRdb holds only in-frame clones, not every one. The profile covers around 400,000 clones, with just over 85% appearing a single time and roughly 0.75% taken by the ten largest. Sequencing was performed on PBMCs. All receptors derive from a woman under 30 in good health and CMV-seronegative.

This chain connects TRBV19 to TRBJ2-7; 12 bases map to TRBD1. Germline CDR1 reads LNHDA; CDR2 reads SQIVND (reference sequence). The CDR3 spans 17 residues. After removal of 5 bases from V and 3 bases from J, the junction contained 11 bases not matched to a gene. CDR3 sequence: CASSSIGGTGGGYEQYF. The DNA for the CDR3 is TGTGCCAGTAGTTCAATTGGGGGGACAGGGGGCGGCTACGAGCAGTACTTC.

The chain links TRBV28 to TRBJ1-5; D uncertain. This CDR3 is built from 17 residues. The germline gives CDR1 MDHEN, CDR2 SYDVKM. The V end lost 6 bases, the J end lost 0 bases, and 18 bases lay between the germline ends. CDR3 coding DNA: TGTGCCAGCAGCCCCGCCGAAGCGCACTATAGCAATCAGCCCCAGCATTTT. It codes for CASSPAEAHYSNQPQHF.

The chain links TRBV7-3 to TRBJ2-3; possibly TRBD2 for D (5 bases). The CDR3 is 13 residues long. From germline, CDR1 is SGHTA and CDR2 FQGTGA. Trimming shortened V by 4 bases and J by 6 bases, and 11 bases separated the two germline ends. CDR3 sequence reads: CASSSRGRDTQYF. CDR3 DNA sequence: TGTGCCAGCAGCTCCAGAGGGCGCGATACGCAGTATTTT.

The chain links TRBV21-1 to TRBJ1-6; TRBD1, the D gene given by the table, was not confirmed from the DNA. TRBV21-1 is designated a pseudogene. CDR3 length equals 14 residues. CDR3 region: CASSKWGRSSPLHF. The DNA for the CDR3 is TGTGCCAGCAGCAAATGGGGCCGGAGTTCACCCCTCCACTTT.

This clone was counted only a few times. Written as DNA, the CDR3 is TGTGCCAGCAGCTTCCCTAGCGGGGGGTTCTTCGAGCAGTACTTC. It codes for CASSFPSGGFFEQYF. The chain has TRBV7-8 and TRBJ2-7, with 11 bases matching TRBD2. Germline trimming cut 3 bases from V and 6 bases from J; bases unmatched to any gene: 7. The germline V gene has CDR1 SGHVS and CDR2 FQNEAQ. This CDR3 spans 15 amino acids.

The rearrangement joins TRBV5-1 to TRBJ2-2; 8 bases match TRBD2. This CDR3 has 15 amino acids. From germline, CDR1 is SGHRS and CDR2 YFSETQ. V lost 0 bases to trimming and J lost 5 bases; unmatched junction nucleotides: 3. DNA for the CDR3: TGCGCCAGCAGCTTGGTTTCTAGCGGGACCGGGGAGCTGTTTTTT. Translating gives CASSLVSSGTGELFF.

V gene TRBV4-1 combines with J gene TRBJ1-5; a weak D match, TRBD1 (6 bases). This CDR3 comprises 17 residues. Germline V gene lookup returns CDR1 MGHRA and CDR2 YSYEKL. The V end lost 3 bases, the J end lost 2 bases, and 17 bases lay between the germline ends. CDR3 coding DNA: TGCGCCAGCAGCCACGTTTGGGGGGGGGCTGGCAATCAGCCCCAGCATTTT. It is translated as CASSHVWGGAGNQPQHF.

The V gene is TRBV25-1, the J gene TRBJ1-4, with D unclear. V dropped 3 bases and J dropped 6 bases, with 20 bases sitting between them. CDR1 is MGHDK and CDR2 is SYGVNS in the germline V gene. CDR3 length: 17 amino acids. The CDR3 DNA reads as TGTGCCAGCAGTGAGACGAGGGTCACTTTAAGTCATGAAAAACTGTTTTTT. Amino acid sequence: CASSETRVTLSHEKLFF.

The sample holds a few counts of this clone. The chain uses TRBV28 and TRBJ2-3; 8 bases line up with TRBD1. The length of the CDR3 is 14 residues. Germline values: CDR1 MDHEN, CDR2 SYDVKM. The V segment lost 3 bases and the J segment 6 bases; nucleotides outside the gene matches: 5. Here the CDR3 reads CASSLDRVRDTQYF. The CDR3, as DNA: TGTGCCAGCAGTTTGGACAGGGTGAGGGATACGCAGTATTTT. The whole variable domain, remainder taken from reference TRBV28 and TRBJ2-3, is DVKVTQSSRYLVKRTGEKVFLECVQDMDHENMFWYRQDPGLGLRLIYFSYDVKMKEKGDIPEGYSVSREKKERFSLILESASTNQTSMYLCASSLDRVRDTQYFGPGTRLTVL.

Here the CDR3 reads CASSSWTSGNTGELFF. Here the CDR3 DNA reads TGTGCCAGCAGCTCCTGGACTAGCGGGAACACCGGGGAGCTGTTTTTT. This chain links TRBV11-2 with TRBJ2-2, with 10 bases identical to TRBD2. This CDR3 has 16 residues. Germline V lookup: CDR1 SGHAT, CDR2 FQNNGV. J lost 1 base, V lost 4 bases, and 3 bases had no gene match.

The chain combines TRBV27 with TRBJ2-7; 8 nucleotides agree with TRBD2. After removal of 6 bases from V and 5 bases from J, the junction contained 15 bases not matched to a gene. The CDR3 runs to 16 residues. Germline CDR1 is MNHEY and CDR2 is SMNVEV (reference sequence). This CDR3 reads CASRPVSGVGTHEQYF. The DNA of the CDR3 is TGTGCCAGCAGGCCCGTTAGCGGGGTGGGGACCCACGAGCAGTACTTC.

V gene TRBV12-2 combines with J gene TRBJ1-1. TRBV12-2 counts as a pseudogene. This CDR3 comprises 15 residues. The CDR3 DNA reads as TGTGCAAGTCGCTTATGGCATCGGGAGAACACTGAAGCTTTCTTT. This gives the protein CASRLWHRENTEAFF.

This rearrangement joins TRBV6-1 to TRBJ1-5; TRBD1 agrees at 9 bases. Germline values: CDR1 MNHNS, CDR2 SASEGT. The CDR3 sequence is 15 residues long. V gave up 4 bases and J gave up 2 bases; unmatched junction bases: 3. The CDR3, as DNA: TGTGCCAGCAGTGGGACAGGGGTTGGCAATCAGCCCCAGCATTTT. This gives the protein CASSGTGVGNQPQHF.

This clone was recorded a few times. The CDR3 DNA reads TGTGCCAGCAGCCAAGATCTGGGGGGAAAGACTAGCCCGTACTTC. Translated: CASSQDLGGKTSPYF. V gene TRBV14 combines with J gene TRBJ2-7; 7 bases match TRBD2. V was clipped by 0 bases and J by 12 bases; unmatched bases: 14. The CDR3 runs to 15 residues. Germline loops: CDR1 SGHDN, CDR2 FVKESK.

V is TRBV28 and J is TRBJ2-7; 7 positions match TRBD2. The CDR3 loop spans 12 amino acids. Germline V gives CDR1 MDHEN, CDR2 SYDVKM. Germline trimming cut 8 bases from V and 3 bases from J; bases unmatched to any gene: 4. DNA for the CDR3: TGTGCCAGCGGGGAGGGGAGCTACGAGCAGTACTTC. Protein product: CASGEGSYEQYF.

The chain uses TRBV6-1 and TRBJ2-3; TRBD1 is a possible D gene (6 bases). The germline V gene has CDR1 MNHNS and CDR2 SASEGT. V lost 6 bases and J lost 0, with 10 bases in between. This CDR3 is 14 amino acids long. CDR3 DNA sequence: TGTGCCAGCAGGGACAGAACGAGCACAGATACGCAGTATTTT. Protein sequence: CASRDRTSTDTQYF.

This clone was picked up one time. This chain links TRBV29-1 with TRBJ1-4; no clear D gene. Trimming took 6 bases from V and 4 from J, leaving 9 bases between them. The germline V gene encodes CDR1 SQVTM and CDR2 ANQGSEA. This CDR3 is built from 12 residues. The CDR3 spells CSVGVFNEKLFF. The DNA for the CDR3 is TGCAGCGTGGGAGTATTTAATGAAAAACTGTTTTTT.

The chain recombines TRBV29-1 with TRBJ2-7; 8 bases align to TRBD1. The CDR3 sequence is 15 residues long. Germline-derived CDR1 and CDR2 are SQVTM and ANQGSEA. Germline trimming cut 4 bases from V and 2 bases from J; bases unmatched to any gene: 10. The DNA of the CDR3 is TGCAGCGTTGCTGCCGGGACAGGTACACCCTACGAGCAGTACTTC. Its translation is CSVAAGTGTPYEQYF.

This chain links TRBV5-4 with TRBJ2-3, with 15 bases matching TRBD2. The CDR3 spans 18 residues. Germline-derived CDR1 and CDR2 are SGHNT and YYREEE (reference sequence). The V gene end was trimmed by 3 bases and the J gene end by 3 bases; junction bases not matched to a gene: 8. Here the CDR3 DNA reads TGTGCCAGCAGCTACGGGACTAGCGGGAGGTTTGGGACAGATACGCAGTATTTT. Translated, it gives CASSYGTSGRFGTDTQYF.

The rearrangement links TRBV30 to TRBJ2-5; TRBD2 matches 10 bases. The V segment lost 4 bases and the J segment 5 bases; nucleotides outside the gene matches: 16. The CDR3 is 17 amino acids. Germline CDR1 is GTSNPN and CDR2 is SVGIG (reference sequence). The DNA for the CDR3 is TGTGCCTGGATCGACCCATACCAGCGGGGGGGTTTTGAGACCCAGTACTTC. It is translated as CAWIDPYQRGGFETQYF.

The chain couples TRBV30 to TRBJ2-1, with 9 bases identical to TRBD2. The CDR3 is 15 residues long. V lost 1 base, J lost 1 base, and 2 bases stayed unmatched. Per the germline V gene, CDR1 is GTSNPN and CDR2 is SVGIG (reference sequence). The CDR3: CAWSGLAGSYNEQFF. The DNA for the CDR3 is TGTGCCTGGAGTGGTCTAGCGGGGTCCTACAATGAGCAGTTCTTC.

This clone has a handful of counts. At one end the junction does not follow the germline gene, possibly because of a read error. The genes are TRBV5-6 and TRBJ2-7; the D gene is possibly TRBD2 (6 bases). CDR1 is SGHDT, CDR2 YYEEEE, per germline. The CDR3 length is 12 residues. The CDR3 here is CASSLGSLGLGF. The CDR3 DNA reads TGTGCCAGCAGCTTGGGATCATTGGGACTTGGCTTC.

This clone was seen once. In DNA form, the CDR3 reads TGCGCCAGCAGCGGGTGGCGGTACAATGAGCAGTTCTTC. Amino acids: CASSGWRYNEQFF. The genes are TRBV4-1 and TRBJ2-1; D gene uncertain. Germline CDR1 and CDR2: MGHRA and YSYEKL. The CDR3 has 13 amino acids. Trimming removed 5 bases from V and 4 bases from J, with 9 bases in between.

The rearrangement links TRBV7-2 to TRBJ2-3; no firm D call. The CDR3 totals 14 residues. The germline V gene has CDR1 SGHTA and CDR2 FQGNSA. Trimming left V 2 bases short and J 2 bases short, with 8 bases between. CDR3 amino acids: CASSLSQATDTQYF. The DNA for the CDR3 is TGTGCCAGCAGCTTAAGTCAGGCCACAGATACGCAGTATTTT.

V is TRBV30 and J is TRBJ1-2, with 7 positions matching TRBD1. The junction had 5 bases not matched to a gene; V was cut back by 4 bases and J by 3 bases. CDR1 is GTSNPN, CDR2 SVGIG, per germline (reference sequence). This CDR3 region has 13 residues. The CDR3 is CAWTPGQYYGYTF. In nucleotides, the CDR3 is TGTGCCTGGACACCGGGACAGTACTATGGCTACACCTTC. Full variable domain (outside the CDR3, taken from reference TRBV30 and TRBJ1-2): SQTIHQWPATLVQPVGSPLSLECTVEGTSNPNLYWYRQAAGRGLQLLFYSVGIGQISSEVPQNLSASRPQDRQFILSSKKLLLSDSGFYLCAWTPGQYYGYTFGSGTRLTVV.